This T cell receptor (beta chain) stems from a study of graft-versus-host responses after intestinal transplantation. As for the study in general: Multivisceral, liver-intestinal, or isolated intestinal grafts went to recipients. Induction using anti-thymocyte globulin, followed by tacrolimus and steroids for around 3 years, was given to all recipients.

Profiling relied on immunoSEQ multiplex PCR, and the TCRdb table lists in-frame clones only, not all of them. The sample lists about 97,000 clones, 90% occurring once. Note on this clone: The germline gene is not matched at one end of the junction; a read error may be the cause.

The germline V gene has CDR1 SGHRS and CDR2 YFSETQ. The CDR3 has 15 amino acids. The specimen was PBMCs, collected 450 to 460 days after intestinal transplant. J is TRBJ2-7 and V is TRBV5-1, with 7 bases lining up with TRBD2. The sequence was collected from a human patient who received an intestinal transplant, so some T cells may come from the graft donor. DNA for the CDR3: TGCGCCGGCAGCTTGGCCGGGGGGTCCTCCTACGAGCAGTACTTC. Its protein is CAGSLAGGSSYEQYF.